This T cell receptor (beta chain) stems from a study of spatial heterogeneity in lung cancer. Study context: Sequenced were any available follow-up PBMC samples, which had been obtained a median of about 22 months after resection. In the raw reads, each unique TCR and UMI combination was present more than ten times on average.

Time point here: blood at routine non-recurrence follow-up after resection. From tumor, nontumor lung or frozen PBMC, whole RNA was taken unsorted for sequencing. This clonotype was found many times. TCRdb called the 5' RACE reads again in MiXCR, with one record for every CDR3 protein. This sample has some 120,000 distinct CDR3 sequences; over 9% occur once, and the top ten carry around a sixth. Sequenced here: PBMCs, sampled at follow-up. This receptor was identified in a male donor with early-stage non-small cell lung cancer.

The CDR3 DNA reads TGTGCCAGCAGTTACTCGAGTCTAGCGGGGGGGCCTACAGATACGCAGTATTTT. It specifies CASSYSSLAGGPTDTQYF. The chain has TRBV6-5 and TRBJ2-3, with 12 bases identical to TRBD2. This CDR3 has 18 amino acids. CDR1 is MNHEY and CDR2 is SVGAGI in the germline V gene. V was pared by 0 bases and J by 3 bases, with 7 bases of the junction left unmatched.